The sequence of this T cell receptor beta chain was determined in a study of blood T cell repertoires in COVID-19. The method was immunoSEQ multiplex PCR; TCRdb's version includes in-frame clones alone and lacks a portion of them. The table lists some 240,000 clones, around 80% of them singletons, with over 1.2% in the top ten. Source material: peripheral blood. The clonotype comes from a woman aged 35 to 49 who had recovered from COVID-19.

The CDR3 nucleotides read TGTGCCAGCTCACGTCTACAGGACTACGAGCAGTACTTC. Translation gives CASSRLQDYEQYF. The chain recombines TRBV18 with TRBJ2-7, with D maybe TRBD1 (5 bases). The CDR3 has 13 amino acids. V lost 4 bases to trimming and J lost 3 bases, with 10 bases between them. Germline V gene lookup returns CDR1 KGHSH and CDR2 LQKENI. Together with reference TRBV18 and TRBJ2-7, the CDR3 gives the full variable domain: NAGVMQNPRHLVRRRGQEARLRCSPMKGHSHVYWYRQLPEEGLKFMVYLQKENIIDESGMPKERFSAEFPKEGPSILRIQQVVRGDSAAYFCASSRLQDYEQYFGPGTRLTVT.